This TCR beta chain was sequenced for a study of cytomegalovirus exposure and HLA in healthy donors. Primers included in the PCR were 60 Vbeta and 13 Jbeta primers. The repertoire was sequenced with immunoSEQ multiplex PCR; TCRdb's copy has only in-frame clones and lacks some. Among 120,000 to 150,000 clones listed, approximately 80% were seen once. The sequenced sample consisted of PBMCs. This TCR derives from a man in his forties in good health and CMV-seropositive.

The CDR3 DNA follows: TGCGCCAGCAGCCAAGAGGCCCTTACAGCCTATGGTGGCTACACCTTC. Translating it yields CASSQEALTAYGGYTF. This chain links TRBV4-1 with TRBJ1-2; D call uncertain. CDR3 length: 16 residues. Trimming removed 0 bases from V and 7 bases from J, with 18 bases in between. Germline V gene lookup returns CDR1 MGHRA and CDR2 YSYEKL.